The source of this T cell receptor beta chain is a study of blood T cells in healthy people across ages. For the study at large: About one barcoded TCR beta cDNA was captured per two T cells.

Concerning this clonotype: A read error is possible here, since a much larger clone lies one base away.

Alongside a J-beta primer mix, a sample-barcoded 5' primer served in a second PCR lasting roughly 7 to 11 cycles. In TCRdb, the 5' RACE reads were re-called with MiXCR into one record per CDR3 protein. This table has 650,000 to 800,000 distinct CDR3 sequences, 45% to 60% appearing once. V was shortened by 0 bases and J by 0 bases, with 5 bases between the two germline ends. The CDR3 is 14 amino acids. Germline V gives CDR1 MNHEY, CDR2 SMNVEV (reference sequence). The rearrangement joins TRBV27 to TRBJ1-2; D is uncertain. The TCR comes from a woman of 80 years or more in good health. The source material was blood. This CDR3 is CASSLSTPNYGYTF. DNA for the CDR3: TGTGCCAGCAGTTTATCCACGCCTAACTATGGCTACACCTTC.